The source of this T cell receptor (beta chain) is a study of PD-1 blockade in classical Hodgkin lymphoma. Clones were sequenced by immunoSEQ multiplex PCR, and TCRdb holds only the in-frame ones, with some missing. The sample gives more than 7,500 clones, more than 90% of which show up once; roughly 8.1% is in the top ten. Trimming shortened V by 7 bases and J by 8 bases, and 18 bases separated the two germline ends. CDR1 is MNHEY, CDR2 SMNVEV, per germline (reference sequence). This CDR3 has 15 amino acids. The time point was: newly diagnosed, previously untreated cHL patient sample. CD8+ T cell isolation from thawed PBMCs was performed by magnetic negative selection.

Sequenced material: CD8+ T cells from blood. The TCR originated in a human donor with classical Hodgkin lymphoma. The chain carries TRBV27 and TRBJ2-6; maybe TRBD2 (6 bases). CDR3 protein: CASTGGKALTNVLTF. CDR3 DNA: TGTGCCAGCACCGGCGGGAAGGCCTTGACCAACGTCCTGACTTTC.